The T cell receptor (beta chain) described here comes from a study of blood T cells in healthy people across ages. Per the germline V gene, CDR1 is SGHTA and CDR2 is FQGNSA. CDR3 length: 13 amino acids. V lost 2 bases, J lost 5 bases, and 9 bases lay in between. Next came a second PCR, run for about 6 to 11 cycles, which used a sample-barcoded 5' primer along with a J-beta primer mix. MiXCR, run by TCRdb on the 5' RACE reads, gives a single entry per CDR3 protein. The sample consists of about 1.8 million distinct CDR3 sequences, just under 50% of them appearing once. This clonotype was found a few times. Its specificity is unknown. Whole-study results and caveats: Getting older went along with TCR beta diversity per million T cells dropping roughly linearly.

V gene TRBV7-2 combines with J gene TRBJ1-2; weak D call: TRBD1 (5 bases). The sequencing sample was made of blood. The TCR originated in a woman between 35 and 50 years old in good health. CDR3 protein: CASSLPGTYGYTF. Here the CDR3 DNA reads TGTGCCAGCAGCTTACCAGGGACGTATGGCTACACCTTC.